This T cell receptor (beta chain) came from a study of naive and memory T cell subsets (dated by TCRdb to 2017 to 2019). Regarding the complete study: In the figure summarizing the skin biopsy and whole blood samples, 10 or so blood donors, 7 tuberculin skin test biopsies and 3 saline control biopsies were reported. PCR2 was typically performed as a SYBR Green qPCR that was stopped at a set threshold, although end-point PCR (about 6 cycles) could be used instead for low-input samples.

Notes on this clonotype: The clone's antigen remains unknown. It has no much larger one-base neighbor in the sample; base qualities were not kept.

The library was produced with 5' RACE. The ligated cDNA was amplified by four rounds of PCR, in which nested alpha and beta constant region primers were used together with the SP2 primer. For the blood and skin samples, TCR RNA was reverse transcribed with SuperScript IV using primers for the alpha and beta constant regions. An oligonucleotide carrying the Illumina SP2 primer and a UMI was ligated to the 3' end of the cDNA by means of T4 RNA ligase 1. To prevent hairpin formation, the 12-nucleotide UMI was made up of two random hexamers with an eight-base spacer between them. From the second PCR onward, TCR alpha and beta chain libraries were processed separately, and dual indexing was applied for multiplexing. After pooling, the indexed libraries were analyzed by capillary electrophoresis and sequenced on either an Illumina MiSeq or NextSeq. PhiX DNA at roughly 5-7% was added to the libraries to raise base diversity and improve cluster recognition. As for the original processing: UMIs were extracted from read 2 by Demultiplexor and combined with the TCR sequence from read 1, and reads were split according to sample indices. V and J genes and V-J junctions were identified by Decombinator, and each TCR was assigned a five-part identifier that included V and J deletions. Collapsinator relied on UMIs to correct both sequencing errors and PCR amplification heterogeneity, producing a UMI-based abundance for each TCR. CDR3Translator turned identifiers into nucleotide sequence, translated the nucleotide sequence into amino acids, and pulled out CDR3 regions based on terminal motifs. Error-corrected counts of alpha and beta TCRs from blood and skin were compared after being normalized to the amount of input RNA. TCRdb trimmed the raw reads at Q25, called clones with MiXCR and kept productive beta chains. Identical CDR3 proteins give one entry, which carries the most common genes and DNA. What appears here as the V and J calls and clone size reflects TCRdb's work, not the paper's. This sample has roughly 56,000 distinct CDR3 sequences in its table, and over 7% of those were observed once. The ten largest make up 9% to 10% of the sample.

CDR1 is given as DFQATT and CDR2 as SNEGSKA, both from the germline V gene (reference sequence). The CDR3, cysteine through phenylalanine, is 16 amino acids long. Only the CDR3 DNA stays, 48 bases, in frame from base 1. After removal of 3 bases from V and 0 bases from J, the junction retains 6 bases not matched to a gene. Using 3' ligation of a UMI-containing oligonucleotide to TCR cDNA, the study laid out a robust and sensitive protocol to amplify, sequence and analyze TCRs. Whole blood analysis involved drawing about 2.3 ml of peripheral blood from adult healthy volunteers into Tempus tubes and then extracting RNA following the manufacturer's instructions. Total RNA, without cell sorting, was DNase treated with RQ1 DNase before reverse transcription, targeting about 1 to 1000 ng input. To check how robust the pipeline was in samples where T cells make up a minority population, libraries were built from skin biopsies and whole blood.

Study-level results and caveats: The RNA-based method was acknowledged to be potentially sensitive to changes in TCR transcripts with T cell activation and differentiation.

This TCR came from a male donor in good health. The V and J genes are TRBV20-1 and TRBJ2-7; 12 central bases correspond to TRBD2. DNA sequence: TGCAGTGCTAGTACGACTAGCGGGGGCCGCTCCTACGAGCAGTACTTC. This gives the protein CSASTTSGGRSYEQYF.